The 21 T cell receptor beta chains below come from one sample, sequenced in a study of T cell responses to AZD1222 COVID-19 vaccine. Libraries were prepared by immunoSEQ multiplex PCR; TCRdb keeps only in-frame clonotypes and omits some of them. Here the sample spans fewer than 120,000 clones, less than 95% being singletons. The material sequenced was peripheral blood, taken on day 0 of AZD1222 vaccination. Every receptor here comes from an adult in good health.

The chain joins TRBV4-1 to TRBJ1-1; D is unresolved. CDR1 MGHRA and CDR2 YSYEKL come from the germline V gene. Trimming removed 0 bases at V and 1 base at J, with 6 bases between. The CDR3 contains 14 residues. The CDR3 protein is CASSQDYGNTEAFF. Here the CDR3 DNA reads TGCGCCAGCAGCCAAGATTACGGGAACACTGAAGCTTTCTTT.

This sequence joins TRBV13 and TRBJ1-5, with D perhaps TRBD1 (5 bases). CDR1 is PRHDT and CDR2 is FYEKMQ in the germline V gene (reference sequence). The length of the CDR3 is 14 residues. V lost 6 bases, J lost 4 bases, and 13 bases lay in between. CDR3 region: CASSRGRGNQPQHF. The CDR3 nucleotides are TGTGCCAGCAGTCGAGGTCGGGGGAATCAGCCCCAGCATTTT.

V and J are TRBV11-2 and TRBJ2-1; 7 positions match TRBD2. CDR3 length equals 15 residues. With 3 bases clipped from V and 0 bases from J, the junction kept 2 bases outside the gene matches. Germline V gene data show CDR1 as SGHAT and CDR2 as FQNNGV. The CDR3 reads CASSFGGSSYNEQFF. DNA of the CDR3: TGTGCCAGCAGCTTCGGGGGGAGCTCCTACAATGAGCAGTTCTTC. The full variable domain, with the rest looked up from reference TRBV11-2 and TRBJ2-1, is EAGVAQSPRYKIIEKRQSVAFWCNPISGHATLYWYQQILGQGPKLLIQFQNNGVVDDSQLPKDRFSAERLKGVDSTLKIQPAKLEDSAVYLCASSFGGSSYNEQFFGPGTRLTVL.

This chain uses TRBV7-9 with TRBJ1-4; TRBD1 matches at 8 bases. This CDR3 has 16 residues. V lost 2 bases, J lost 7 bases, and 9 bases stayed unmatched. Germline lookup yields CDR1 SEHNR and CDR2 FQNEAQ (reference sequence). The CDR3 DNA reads TGTGCCAGCAGCTTACCGGACAGGGAAGGGATTGAAAAACTGTTTTTT. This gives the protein CASSLPDREGIEKLFF. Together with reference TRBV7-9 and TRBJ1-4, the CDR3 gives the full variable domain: DTGVSQNPRHKITKRGQNVTFRCDPISEHNRLYWYRQTLGQGPEFLTYFQNEAQLEKSRLLSDRFSAERPKGSFSTLEIQRTEQGDSAMYLCASSLPDREGIEKLFFGSGTQLSVL.

CDR3 amino acids: CASSSPGGVSGNTIYF. The DNA of the CDR3 is TGTGCCAGCAGCTCGCCAGGGGGGGTGTCTGGAAACACCATATATTTT. The chain joins TRBV13 to TRBJ1-3, with 7 bases lining up with TRBD1. The CDR3 has 16 residues. V was pared by 4 bases and J by 1 base, with 7 bases of the junction left unmatched. The V gene's germline CDR1 is PRHDT and CDR2 FYEKMQ (reference sequence).

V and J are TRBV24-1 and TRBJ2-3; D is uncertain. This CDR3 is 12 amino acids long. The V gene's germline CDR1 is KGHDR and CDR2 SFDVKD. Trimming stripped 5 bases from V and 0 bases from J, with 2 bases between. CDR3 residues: CATSVSTDTQYF. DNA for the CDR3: TGTGCCACCAGTGTTAGCACAGATACGCAGTATTTT.

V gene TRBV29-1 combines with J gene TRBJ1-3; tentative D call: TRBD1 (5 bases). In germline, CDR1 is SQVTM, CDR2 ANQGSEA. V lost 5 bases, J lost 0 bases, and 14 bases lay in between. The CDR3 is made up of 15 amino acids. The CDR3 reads CSVSPRDSSGNTIYF. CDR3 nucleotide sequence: TGCAGCGTTTCTCCCCGGGACTCCTCTGGAAACACCATATATTTT.

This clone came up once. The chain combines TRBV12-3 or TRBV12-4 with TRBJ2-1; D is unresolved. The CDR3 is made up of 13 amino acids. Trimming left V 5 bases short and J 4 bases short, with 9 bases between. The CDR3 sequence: CASSPDKYNEQFF. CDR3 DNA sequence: TGTGCCAGCAGTCCCGACAAGTACAATGAGCAGTTCTTC.

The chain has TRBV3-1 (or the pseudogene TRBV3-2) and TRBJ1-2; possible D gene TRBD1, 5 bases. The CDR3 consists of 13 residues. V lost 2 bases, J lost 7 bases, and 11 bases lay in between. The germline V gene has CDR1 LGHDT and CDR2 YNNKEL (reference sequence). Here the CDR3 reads CASSQNLRAGYTF. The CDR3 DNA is TGTGCCAGCAGCCAAAACCTCAGGGCTGGCTACACCTTC.

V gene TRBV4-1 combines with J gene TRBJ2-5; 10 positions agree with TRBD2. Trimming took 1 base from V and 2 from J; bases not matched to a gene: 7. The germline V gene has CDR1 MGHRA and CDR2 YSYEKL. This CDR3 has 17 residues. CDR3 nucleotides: TGCGCCAGCAGCCAAGGCCCTAGCGGGGGACCTCAAGAGACCCAGTACTTC. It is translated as CASSQGPSGGPQETQYF.

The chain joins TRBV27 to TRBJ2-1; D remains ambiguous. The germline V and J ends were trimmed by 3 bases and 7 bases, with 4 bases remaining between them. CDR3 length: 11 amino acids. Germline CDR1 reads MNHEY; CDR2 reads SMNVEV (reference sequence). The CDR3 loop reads CASSFLNEQFF. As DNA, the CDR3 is TGTGCCAGCAGTTTCTTGAATGAGCAGTTCTTC.

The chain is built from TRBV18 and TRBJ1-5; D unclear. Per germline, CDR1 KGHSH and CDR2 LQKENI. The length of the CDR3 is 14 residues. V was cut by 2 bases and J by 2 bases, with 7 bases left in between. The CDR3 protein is CASSPGSGNQPQHF. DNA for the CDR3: TGTGCCAGCTCACCAGGTAGTGGCAATCAGCCCCAGCATTTT.

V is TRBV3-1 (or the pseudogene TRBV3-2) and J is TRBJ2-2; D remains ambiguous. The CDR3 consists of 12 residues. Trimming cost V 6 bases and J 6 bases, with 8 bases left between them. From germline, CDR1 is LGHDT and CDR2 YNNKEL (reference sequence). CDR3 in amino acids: CASSQRAGELFF. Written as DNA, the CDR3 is TGTGCCAGCAGTCAAAGGGCCGGGGAGCTGTTTTTT.

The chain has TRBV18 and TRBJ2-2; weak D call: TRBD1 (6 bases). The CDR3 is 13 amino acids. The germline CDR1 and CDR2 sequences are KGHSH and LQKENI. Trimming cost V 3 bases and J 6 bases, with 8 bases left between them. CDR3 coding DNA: TGTGCCAGCTCACCGGGACAAGCCGGGGAGCTGTTTTTT. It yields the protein CASSPGQAGELFF.

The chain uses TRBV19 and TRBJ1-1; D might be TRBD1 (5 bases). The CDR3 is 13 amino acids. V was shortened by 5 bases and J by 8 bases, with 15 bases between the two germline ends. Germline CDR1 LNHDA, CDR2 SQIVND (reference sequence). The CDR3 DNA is TGTGCCAGTAGTGCCCGGACGGGGCTCGAAGCTTTCTTT. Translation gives CASSARTGLEAFF.

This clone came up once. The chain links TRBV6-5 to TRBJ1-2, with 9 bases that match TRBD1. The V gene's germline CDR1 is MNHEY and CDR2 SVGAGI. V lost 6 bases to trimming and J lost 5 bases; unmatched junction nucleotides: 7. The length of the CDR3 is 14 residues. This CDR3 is CASSLQGASYGYTF. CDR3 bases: TGTGCCAGCAGCCTACAGGGGGCGAGTTATGGCTACACCTTC.

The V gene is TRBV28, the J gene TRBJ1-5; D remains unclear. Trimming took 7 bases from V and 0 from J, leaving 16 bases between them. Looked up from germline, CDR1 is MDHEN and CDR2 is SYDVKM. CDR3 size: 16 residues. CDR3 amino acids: CASTLTVRDSNQPQHF. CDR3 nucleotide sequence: TGTGCCAGCACTCTTACGGTAAGGGATAGCAATCAGCCCCAGCATTTT.

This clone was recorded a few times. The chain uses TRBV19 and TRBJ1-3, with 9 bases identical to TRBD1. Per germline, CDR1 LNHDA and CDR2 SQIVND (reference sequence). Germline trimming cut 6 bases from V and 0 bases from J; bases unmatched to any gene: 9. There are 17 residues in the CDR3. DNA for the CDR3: TGTGCCAGTAGGACTAGGACAGGGGACTCCTCTGGAAACACCATATATTTT. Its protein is CASRTRTGDSSGNTIYF.

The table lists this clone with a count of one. The DNA of the CDR3 is TGTGCCAGTAGCCAGGACAGGGGGCGGTCGGGCTATGGCTACACCTTC. Translated: CASSQDRGRSGYGYTF. The J gene is TRBJ1-2, the V gene TRBV19; 11 bases fit TRBD1. J lost 4 bases, V lost 6 bases, and 10 bases had no gene match. Per the germline V gene, CDR1 is LNHDA and CDR2 is SQIVND (reference sequence). The CDR3 consists of 16 residues.

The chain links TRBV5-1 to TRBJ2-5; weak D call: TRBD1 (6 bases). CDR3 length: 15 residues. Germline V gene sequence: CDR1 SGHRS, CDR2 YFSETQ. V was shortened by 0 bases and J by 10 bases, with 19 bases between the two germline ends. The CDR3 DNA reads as TGCGCCAGCAGCTTGGTACAGGGCCAGATCATGGGCCAGTACTTC. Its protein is CASSLVQGQIMGQYF.

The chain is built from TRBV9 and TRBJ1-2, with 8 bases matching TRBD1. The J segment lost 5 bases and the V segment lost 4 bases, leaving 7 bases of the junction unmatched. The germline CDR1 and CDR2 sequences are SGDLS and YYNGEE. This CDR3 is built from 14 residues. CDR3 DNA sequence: TGTGCCAGCAGCCGAAGACAGGGGTTTTATGGCTACACCTTC. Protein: CASSRRQGFYGYTF. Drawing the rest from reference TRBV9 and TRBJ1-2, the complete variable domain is DSGVTQTPKHLITATGQRVTLRCSPRSGDLSVYWYQQSLDQGLQFLIQYYNGEERAKGNILERFSAQQFPDLHSELNLSSLELGDSALYFCASSRRQGFYGYTFGSGTRLTVV.